This T cell receptor (beta chain) stems from a study of blood T cell repertoires in COVID-19. Looking at the study overall: The samples span acute and convalescent COVID-19 from the United States, Italy and Spain.

As processed by the authors: Nucleated cell counts were estimated from reference gene primer amplification. Clones were sequenced by immunoSEQ multiplex PCR, and TCRdb holds only the in-frame ones, with some missing. The V and J calls and clone size come from that table; D and trimming were worked out from the DNA. Of 200,000 to 300,000 clones in the sample, roughly four fifths were seen once. With respect to this clone: Other DNA sequences from this sample encode an identical CDR3 as well.

The CDR3 length is 14 residues. Germline V CDR1 and CDR2: LNHDA, SQIVND (reference sequence). With 1 base removed from V and 2 bases from J, the gap between germline ends came to 6 bases. The sequence was collected from a man aged 45-60 years with acute or convalescent COVID-19. V gene TRBV19 combines with J gene TRBJ1-5, with D tentatively TRBD1 (5 bases). Source material: peripheral blood. The CDR3 reads CASSIVQGNQPQHF. As DNA, the CDR3 is TGTGCCAGTAGTATAGTACAGGGCAATCAGCCCCAGCATTTT.